This T cell receptor (beta chain) was sequenced in a study of blood T cell repertoires in COVID-19. The CDR3 covers 13 residues. V lost 11 bases, J lost 2 bases, and 7 bases stayed unmatched. CDR1 and CDR2 from the germline V gene are ENHRY and SYGVKD. The method was immunoSEQ multiplex PCR; TCRdb's version includes in-frame clones alone and lacks a portion of them. This sample has 100,000 to 150,000 clones, with more than 75% found just once. The chain recombines TRBV10-3 with TRBJ2-3, with 7 nucleotides matching TRBD1. This TCR was recovered from a human donor in a cohort sampled during active COVID-19. The source material was peripheral blood. The CDR3 is CAGNRGFTDTQYF. The CDR3 coding sequence is TGTGCCGGAAACAGGGGTTTCACAGATACGCAGTATTTT.